These T cell receptor beta chains were read from a single sample in a study of early T cells in non-severe SARS-CoV-2 infection. One entry per CDR3 protein results from TCRdb running MiXCR on the 5' RACE reads. The repertoire consists of 70,000 to 90,000 distinct CDR3 sequences, with over 9.5% occurring once and the leading ten covering around 3.6%. Sequenced material: whole blood. The receptors were gathered from an adult who was a healthcare worker with PCR-confirmed SARS-CoV-2 infection or an uninfected control (not recorded which). Each CDR3 is given with its conserved first and last residue. D genes are given only for firm matches. Clone size, where shown, is once, few, many, or a class for clones that have expanded.

>TRBD2|TRBJ2-7|TRBV7-2|many
TGTGCCAGCAGATGGGGGACTAGCGGTGCGGAGCAGTACTTC
CASRWGTSGAEQYF
>TRBD2|TRBJ2-5|TRBV3-1|few
TGTGCCAGCAGCCAAGATGGCCCTCGACTAGCCCAAGAGACCCAGTACTTC
CASSQDGPRLAQETQYF
>-|TRBJ1-3|TRBV13|-
TGTGCCAGCAGCTCAACACCTGGAAACACCATATATTTT
CASSSTPGNTIYF
>-|TRBJ1-1|TRBV29-1|many
TGCAGCGTTGAGGCTCACCTCACTGAAGCTTTCTTT
CSVEAHLTEAFF
>TRBD2|TRBJ2-1|TRBV5-1|few
TGCGCCAGCAGCTTCACTAGCGGGAGGGCCAAAGAGCAGTTCTTC
CASSFTSGRAKEQFF
>TRBD1|TRBJ1-1|TRBV3-1|-
TGTGCCAGCAGACAGGGGTGGGTCACTGAAGCTTTCTTT
CASRQGWVTEAFF
>-|TRBJ1-3|TRBV7-3|many
TGTGCCAGCAGCCCCGATGGGGGTTACGGAAACACCATATATTTT
CASSPDGGYGNTIYF
>-|TRBJ2-5|TRBV7-8|many
TGTGCCAGCAGCTCGTTGGACAACCTGGGGGAGACCCAGTACTTC
CASSSLDNLGETQYF
>-|TRBJ1-5|TRBV28|few
TGTGCCAGCAGTTCTTATACCCCCCCTGGGGACCAGCATTTT
CASSSYTPPGDQHF
>-|TRBJ2-1|TRBV24-1|-
TGTGCCACCAGTGAGTCGTTCCGTTTTGGGCAGTTCTTC
CATSESFRFGQFF
>TRBD1|TRBJ2-1|TRBV7-3|-
TGTGCCAGCAGCTTCCGGGACAGGGTCAATGAGCAGTTCTTC
CASSFRDRVNEQFF
>-|TRBJ2-2|TRBV7-9|-
TGTGCCAGCAGCTTATTGACACACACCGGGGAGCTGTTTTTT
CASSLLTHTGELFF
>TRBD1|TRBJ2-7|TRBV10-2|-
TGCGCCAGCAGACAGGGGGCGCGGGAGCAGTACTTC
CASRQGAREQYF
>TRBD2|TRBJ2-1|TRBV6-5|many
TGTGCCAGCAGTTACGAGGGACTAGCAGGGGCCAATGAGCAGTTCTTC
CASSYEGLAGANEQFF
>TRBD2|TRBJ2-1|TRBV28|-
TGTGCCAGCATGGGCGGGAGAAGGGTGTACAATGAGCAGTTCTTC
CASMGGRRVYNEQFF
>TRBD1|TRBJ1-2|TRBV29-1|few
TGCAGCGGGGGGGACAGGAACTATGGCTACACCTTC
CSGGDRNYGYTF
>-|TRBJ2-7|TRBV28|many
TGTGCCAGCAGCCTACAGGGGCCCGGGAGGTACGAGCAGTACTTC
CASSLQGPGRYEQYF
>-|TRBJ1-1|TRBV28|-
TGTGCCAGCATTCTGGACAGTGGGTTAGAAGCTTTCTTT
CASILDSGLEAFF
>TRBD2|TRBJ2-1|TRBV6-6|many
TGTGCCAGCAGTTTAGCGGGAGCGAGCAATGAGCAGTTCTTC
CASSLAGASNEQFF
>-|TRBJ2-1|TRBV29-1|many
TGCAGCGTTTCCTATTACAATGAGCAGTTCTTC
CSVSYYNEQFF
>TRBD2|TRBJ2-5|TRBV9|few
TGTGCCAGCAGCCCCCACCGGGAGGGTGGAGAGACCCAGTACTTC
CASSPHREGGETQYF
>TRBD2|TRBJ2-5|TRBV10-3|few
TGTGCCACCCTAGCGGGTGCTGAGGAGACCCAGTACTTC
CATLAGAEETQYF
>-|TRBJ2-1|TRBV28|once
TGTGCCAGCTCCCAAGGGGTCCTCTCCTACAATGAGCAGTTCTTC
CASSQGVLSYNEQFF
>TRBD2|TRBJ2-7|TRBV5-6|few
TGTGCCAGCAGCCCTCTCCGACTAGCGGGGAACTCCTACGAGCAGTACTTC
CASSPLRLAGNSYEQYF
>TRBD1|TRBJ1-1|TRBV6-4|many
TGTGCCAGCAGCTACACAGGGGATTGGGACACTGAAGCTTTCTTT
CASSYTGDWDTEAFF
>-|TRBJ2-1|TRBV2|many
TGTGCCAGCATGGGATCGATATACAATGAGCAGTTCTTC
CASMGSIYNEQFF
>-|TRBJ1-2|TRBV30|few
TGTGCCTGGAGTGCCTCAGGGGCGGTAGACTATGGCTACACCTTC
CAWSASGAVDYGYTF
>-|TRBJ2-2|TRBV9|-
TGTGCCAGCAGCGGGATTGGGACCGGGGAGCTGTTTTTT
CASSGIGTGELFF
>-|TRBJ2-3|TRBV20-1|few
TGCAGTGCTAGAGACGGCGGGACATGGAATACGCAGTATTTT
CSARDGGTWNTQYF
>-|TRBJ2-3|TRBV6-2/TRBV6-3|many
TGTGCCAGCACCTACTGGGCGGGAACAGATACGCAGTATTTT
CASTYWAGTDTQYF
>-|TRBJ1-1|TRBV10-2|few
TGCGCCAGCGGGGGGGTAAACACTGAAGCTTTCTTT
CASGGVNTEAFF
>-|TRBJ2-5|TRBV27|-
TGTGCCAGCAGCTCAGGGGCGCCTCAAGAGACCCAGTACTTC
CASSSGAPQETQYF
>-|TRBJ2-7|TRBV5-1|many
TGCGCCAGCAGCTTGCTGACCGCGAGCTCCTACGAGCAGTACTTC
CASSLLTASSYEQYF
>-|TRBJ1-5|TRBV7-9|-
TGTGCCAGCAGCTCCGGACCTTCTTATAGCAATCAGCCCCAGCATTTT
CASSSGPSYSNQPQHF
>-|TRBJ2-3|TRBV7-2|many
TGTGCCAGCAGCTTAGTAGGAGGCACAGATACGCAGTATTTT
CASSLVGGTDTQYF
>TRBD1|TRBJ1-1|TRBV18|-
TGTGCCAGCTCACAACTGACAGGGGGCCTCATGAACACTGAAGCTTTCTTT
CASSQLTGGLMNTEAFF
>-|TRBJ2-5|TRBV3-1|few
TGTGCCAGCAGCTCACTCGGAGAGACCCAGTACTTC
CASSSLGETQYF
>TRBD1|TRBJ1-2|TRBV10-3|many
TGTGCCATCAGTGAGTCTCGGACAGGGGCGGCCTATGGCTACACCTTC
CAISESRTGAAYGYTF
>-|TRBJ2-7|TRBV29-1|-
TGCAGCGTTCGATTCGCGGGATGGGCGTCCTACGAGCAGTACTTC
CSVRFAGWASYEQYF
>-|TRBJ1-2|TRBV10-3|-
TGTGCCATAACCGGCACAGAGGCCTATGGCTACACCTTC
CAITGTEAYGYTF
>TRBD1|TRBJ1-6|TRBV12-3/TRBV12-4|-
TGTGCCAGCAGGTATAGGGACAGGGGCAATTCACCCCTCCACTTT
CASRYRDRGNSPLHF
>TRBD1|TRBJ1-2|TRBV18|-
TGTGCCAGCTCAACGGGACAGCCACCCTATGGCTACACCTTC
CASSTGQPPYGYTF
>-|TRBJ1-2|TRBV7-9|-
TGTGCCAGCAGCTTACCGGGCCTAGGCCTAGCTAACTATGGCTACACCTTC
CASSLPGLGLANYGYTF
>TRBD1|TRBJ2-1|TRBV20-1|many
TGCAGTGCTACGCAGGGGGCGTCGTCCTACAATGAGCAGTTCTTC
CSATQGASSYNEQFF
>-|TRBJ2-7|TRBV28|-
TGTGCCAGCAGCGTAGGGGGGTACGAGCAGTACTTC
CASSVGGYEQYF
>TRBD1|TRBJ2-5|TRBV5-1|many
TGCGCCAGCAGCTTCTCCCGGACAGGGGGCGGAGAGACCCAGTACTTC
CASSFSRTGGGETQYF
>-|TRBJ1-6|TRBV18|-
TGTGCCAGCTCACCAGGGGACAACGGGTCAGATTCACCCCTCCACTTT
CASSPGDNGSDSPLHF